The T cell receptor beta chain under discussion was sequenced for a study of regulatory T cells in long-lasting Graves disease. Findings and caveats of the study: Shared public clonotypes totalled 2,500 to 3,500 in persistent patients, compared with just under 1,000 in new patients. It was peripheral blood alone, not thyroid tissue, that was studied.

This clonotype has at least ten counts. No antigen is known for it. V was cut by 4 bases and J by 6 bases, with 16 bases left in between. This CDR3 spans 14 amino acids. Germline V gene lookup returns CDR1 SGHTA and CDR2 FQGNSA. CDR3-region Arm-PCR and iRepertoire HTBI primers produced the TCR beta libraries. TCRdb independently ran MiXCR on the multiplex PCR reads; one entry per CDR3 protein. Of about 620,000 distinct CDR3 sequences in the sample, about 16% were seen once. Indicated time point: newly diagnosed GD, antithyroid drugs for less than 3 months. The TCR library was prepared using RNA isolated from PBMCs. Graves' disease diagnoses used American Thyroid Association guidelines. The same specimen was also included in a second study, on T cells in Graves' hyperthyroidism and ophthalmopathy.

This TCR was sampled from a woman in her 30s with Graves disease. Material: peripheral blood mononuclear cells (PBMCs), obtained at new diagnosis, from a patient treated with antithyroid drugs. This sequence joins TRBV7-2 and TRBJ2-7; no reliable D call. The CDR3 DNA reads as TGTGCCAGCAGCTCCCCTTCGCGTACATTCGAGCAGTACTTC. Amino acids: CASSSPSRTFEQYF.